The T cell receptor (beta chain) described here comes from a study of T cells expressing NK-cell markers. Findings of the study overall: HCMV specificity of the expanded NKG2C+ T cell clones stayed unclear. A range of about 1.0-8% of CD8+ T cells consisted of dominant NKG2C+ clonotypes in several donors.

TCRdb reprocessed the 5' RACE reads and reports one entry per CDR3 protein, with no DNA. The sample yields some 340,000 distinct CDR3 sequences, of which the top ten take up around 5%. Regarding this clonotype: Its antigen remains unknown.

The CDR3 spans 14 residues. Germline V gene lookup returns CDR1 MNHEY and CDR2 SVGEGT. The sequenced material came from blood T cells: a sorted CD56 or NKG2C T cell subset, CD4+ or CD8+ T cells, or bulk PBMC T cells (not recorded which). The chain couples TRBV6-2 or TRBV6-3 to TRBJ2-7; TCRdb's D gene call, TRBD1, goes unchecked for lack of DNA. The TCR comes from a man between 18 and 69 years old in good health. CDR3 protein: CASRGAQNSYEQYF.